This is a list of T cell receptor beta chains from one sample in a study of T-cell reconstitution after alpha-beta-depleted transplantation in children. Using its own MiXCR run on the PCR reads, TCRdb lists one record per CDR3 protein. There are 490,000 or so distinct CDR3 sequences in the sample; about 12% occur only once, and around 6% lies in the top ten. The sample here was PBMCs from the stem cell graft donor, taken from the stem cell graft. These receptor sequences come from a human donor who donated a stem cell graft to a child with combined immunodeficiency. Both conserved end residues are part of each CDR3. The D gene is left open where the match is weak. Clone size is shown for a subset of rows, as once, few, many or a class of expanded clone.

j_gene,abundance,d_gene,v_gene,CDR3nt,CDR3aa
TRBJ2-2,many,TRBD1,TRBV29-1,TGCAGCGTTTCAGGGGGTGGAAACACCGGGGAGCTGTTTTTT,CSVSGGGNTGELFF
TRBJ2-7,few,TRBD1,TRBV30,TGTGCCTGGAAACCCCACAGGGGCCCTTACTACGAGCAGTACTTC,CAWKPHRGPYYEQYF
TRBJ2-3,.,TRBD2,TRBV27,TGTGCCAACAGTTTATTCCGCTTGACTAGCGGGCCTACTCGTCTCACAGATACGCAGTATTTT,CANSLFRLTSGPTRLTDTQYF
TRBJ2-3,many,.,TRBV7-3,TGTGCCAGCAGCTCCCCCCCGGCGGCGGGGATGAGCACAGATACGCAGTATTTT,CASSSPPAAGMSTDTQYF
TRBJ2-3,few,TRBD1,TRBV12-3/TRBV12-4,TGTGCCAGCAGCCCGAGACAGGGGGAAAGCACAGATACGCAGTATTTT,CASSPRQGESTDTQYF
TRBJ1-2,few,.,TRBV4-2,TGTGCCAGCAGCCAAGATCGTACAGGCCTCGGCTACACCTTC,CASSQDRTGLGYTF
TRBJ2-1,few,TRBD2,TRBV27,TGTGCCAGCAGTGCTAGCGGCCCTTCTGAGCAGTTCTTC,CASSASGPSEQFF
TRBJ2-3,.,TRBD1,TRBV29-1,TGCAGCGTTGAATGGGTGACAGGGGACACAGATACGCAGTATTTT,CSVEWVTGDTDTQYF
TRBJ2-7,few,TRBD2,TRBV6-1,TGTGCCAGTGGGGGAGGGAGGAGCTCCTACGAGCAGTACTTC,CASGGGRSSYEQYF
TRBJ2-4,.,TRBD1,TRBV5-1,TGCGCCAGCAGCTTGTCTTTGGACAGGGGACCCCTAGCCAAAAACATTCAGTACTTC,CASSLSLDRGPLAKNIQYF
TRBJ1-2,few,.,TRBV12-3/TRBV12-4,TGTGCCAGCAGTTTTCATCTCGACAGTCCTTATGGCTACACCTTC,CASSFHLDSPYGYTF
TRBJ2-5,.,.,TRBV7-2,TGTGCCAGCAGCTTAGTAGGCAGCGGGGAGACCCAGTACTTC,CASSLVGSGETQYF
TRBJ2-3,.,.,TRBV20-1,TGCAGTGCTTCCCCTAGCACAGATACGCAGTATTTT,CSASPSTDTQYF
TRBJ2-7,many,.,TRBV18,TGTGCCAGCTCACCACCGAGGGGTACCGACGAGCAGTACTTC,CASSPPRGTDEQYF
TRBJ2-7,few,TRBD2,TRBV15,TGTGCCACCAGCAGAGATCTGGGACTAGCGGGGCCCAAGTACTTC,CATSRDLGLAGPKYF
TRBJ2-2,many,.,TRBV6-4,TGTGCCAGCGGTCTCGGAGGGGGTTCCACCGGGGAGCTGTTTTTT,CASGLGGGSTGELFF
TRBJ1-2,many,.,TRBV12-3/TRBV12-4,TGTGCCAGCAGTTTCCGGTTCCCCGGCTTCTATGGCTACACCTTC,CASSFRFPGFYGYTF
TRBJ2-2,.,TRBD1,TRBV12-3/TRBV12-4,TGTGCCAGCACCTTTAACCGGGACAGGGAAATAGCCGGGGAGCTGTTTTTT,CASTFNRDREIAGELFF
TRBJ1-2,.,.,TRBV4-1,TGCGCCAGCAGCCGCTCCGCCGACAGTGGGGGCTACACCTTC,CASSRSADSGGYTF
TRBJ2-5,few,.,TRBV28,TGTGCCAGCAGTCCGGTGAATCAGGGGCAGGAGACCCAGTACTTC,CASSPVNQGQETQYF
TRBJ2-7,few,.,TRBV30,TGTGCCTGGCAGACCACTTACGAGCAGTACTTC,CAWQTTYEQYF
TRBJ1-2,few,.,TRBV12-3/TRBV12-4,TGTGCCAGCAGGGGCGGGGGACCATATCATGGCTACACCTTC,CASRGGGPYHGYTF
TRBJ1-5,many,.,TRBV25-1,TGTGCCAGCAGTGACGGCTCGGCCCAGCATTTT,CASSDGSAQHF
TRBJ2-7,many,.,TRBV29-1,TGCAGCGCACTCCGGATGAGCGAGCAGTACTTC,CSALRMSEQYF
TRBJ2-7,.,.,TRBV11-2,TGTGCCAGCAGCTTACGCGGGGTATTCTCCTACGAGCAGTACTTC,CASSLRGVFSYEQYF
TRBJ1-1,many,TRBD1,TRBV25-1,TGTGCCAGCAGGGGACAGGGCTTAATAACTGAAGCTTTCTTT,CASRGQGLITEAFF
TRBJ2-1,many,TRBD2,TRBV12-3/TRBV12-4,TGTGCCAGCAGCCCTTGGGGACTAGCTTACAATGAGCAGTTCTTC,CASSPWGLAYNEQFF
TRBJ2-1,few,TRBD2,TRBV28,TGTGCCAGCAGTTTAGGGCTAGCGGGGGGGCCAGACAATGAGCAGTTCTTC,CASSLGLAGGPDNEQFF
TRBJ1-1,many,.,TRBV29-1,TGCAGCGTTGGATCGCGGACAAACACTGAAGCTTTCTTT,CSVGSRTNTEAFF
TRBJ2-1,few,.,TRBV11-3,TGTGCCAGCAGCTTTTCGGAGAGCGGGTACAATGAGCAGTTCTTC,CASSFSESGYNEQFF
TRBJ2-7,few,.,TRBV28,TGTGCCAGCAGCCGTGCCCCAGGGTATCAAACCTACGAGCAGTACTTC,CASSRAPGYQTYEQYF
TRBJ2-7,many,.,TRBV7-9,TGTGCCAGCAGCCCGGACAGCGGGGAGCAGTACTTC,CASSPDSGEQYF
TRBJ2-1,few,.,TRBV20-1,TGCAGTGCTAGAGATGGACTCCCCTGGAATTTCAATGAGCAGTTCTTC,CSARDGLPWNFNEQFF
TRBJ1-5,.,.,TRBV15,TGTGCCACCAGCGGGGAGGGCAATCAGCCCCAGCATTTT,CATSGEGNQPQHF
TRBJ2-7,many,TRBD1,TRBV20-1,TGCAGTGCTAGCAGACAGGGAGAGGCCTACGAGCAGTACTTC,CSASRQGEAYEQYF
TRBJ2-5,many,TRBD1,TRBV5-1,TGCGCCAGCAAAATGGACAGGGGGCGAGAGACCCAGTACTTC,CASKMDRGRETQYF
TRBJ2-3,many,.,TRBV20-1,TGCAGTGCTAGAGATAGGGGGGGCCCCCCACCTAGCACAGATACGCAGTATTTT,CSARDRGGPPPSTDTQYF
TRBJ2-1,few,.,TRBV29-1,TGCAGCGTTGAAAGGGTCCTATACAATGAGCAGTTCTTC,CSVERVLYNEQFF
TRBJ1-1,few,.,TRBV18,TGTGCCAGCTCCACACAGGAGCTACAGGGAATCGGCACTGAAGCTTTCTTT,CASSTQELQGIGTEAFF
TRBJ2-4,few,TRBD2,TRBV5-1,TGCGCCAGCAGCTTGGAAGGCGGGGGGCCGGATTGGCCGTACTTC,CASSLEGGGPDWPYF
TRBJ1-4,few,.,TRBV4-2,TGTGCCAGCAGCCAACCCGGGACGGGGAATGAAAAACTGTTTTTT,CASSQPGTGNEKLFF
TRBJ1-6,.,.,TRBV19,TGTGCCAGTAGTTTTGTATGGAACTCACCCCTCCACTTT,CASSFVWNSPLHF
TRBJ2-1,.,TRBD2,TRBV7-2,TGTGCCAGCAGCCCCCGACTAGCGGGAGGACGTGAGCAGTTCTTC,CASSPRLAGGREQFF
TRBJ2-1,few,.,TRBV20-1,TGCAGTGCTCCGGGACAACCCTACAATGAGCAGTTCTTC,CSAPGQPYNEQFF
TRBJ2-3,many,.,TRBV6-5,TGTGCCAGCAGTCCCTCATCCCTAGATACGCAGTATTTT,CASSPSSLDTQYF
TRBJ2-7,many,.,TRBV28,TGTGCCAGCACTGAGGGGGGAACAGGGGTAGGTCGGCAGTACTTC,CASTEGGTGVGRQYF
TRBJ2-3,.,.,TRBV30,TGTGCCTGGAGTTTGGACAACACAGATACGCAGTATTTT,CAWSLDNTDTQYF
TRBJ2-1,few,.,TRBV5-1,TGCGCCAGCAGCTTGGTCTTGACAGGTCTCTACAATGAGCAGTTCTTC,CASSLVLTGLYNEQFF
TRBJ2-5,few,TRBD2,TRBV6-1,TGTGCCAGCAGTGAAATAGCGGGGGGTCAAGAGACCCAGTACTTC,CASSEIAGGQETQYF
TRBJ2-3,.,.,TRBV20-1,TGCAGTGCTAGAGAGGATAGGGGCCCAGATACGCAGTATTTT,CSAREDRGPDTQYF
TRBJ2-1,few,TRBD2,TRBV4-3,TGCGCCAGCAGCCAAGTATCCCTAACTAGCGGGACCTACAATGAGCAGTTCTTC,CASSQVSLTSGTYNEQFF
TRBJ2-5,few,TRBD1,TRBV11-2,TGTGCCAGCAGCTCCTGGACAGGGGGCTTAGGAGAGACCCAGTACTTC,CASSSWTGGLGETQYF
TRBJ2-6,few,TRBD1,TRBV6-4,TGTGCCATCTGTTTCTACAGGGGGCGCTATGAGGCTGGGGCCAACGTCCTGACTTTC,CAICFYRGRYEAGANVLTF
TRBJ2-3,few,TRBD2,TRBV12-3/TRBV12-4,TGTGCCAGCAGCTCCGCGAGACTAGCTGGGGCGCAGTATTTT,CASSSARLAGAQYF
TRBJ2-7,few,.,TRBV7-2,TGTGCCAGCAGCTTGTACACAGGGCTCGAGCAGTACTTC,CASSLYTGLEQYF
TRBJ2-1,few,.,TRBV19,TGTGCCAGTAGTATTGTGGGAACGTACAATGAGCAGTTCTTC,CASSIVGTYNEQFF